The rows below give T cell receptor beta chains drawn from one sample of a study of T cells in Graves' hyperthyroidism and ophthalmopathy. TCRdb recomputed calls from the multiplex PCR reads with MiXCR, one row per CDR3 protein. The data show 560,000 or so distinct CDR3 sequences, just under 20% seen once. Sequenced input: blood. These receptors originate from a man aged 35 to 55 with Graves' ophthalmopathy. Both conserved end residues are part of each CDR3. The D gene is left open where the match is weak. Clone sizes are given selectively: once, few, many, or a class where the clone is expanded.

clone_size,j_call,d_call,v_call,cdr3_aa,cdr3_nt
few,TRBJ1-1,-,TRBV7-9,CASSSVYRGGGVNTEAFF,TGTGCCAGCAGCTCAGTATACAGAGGGGGGGGAGTGAACACTGAAGCTTTCTTT
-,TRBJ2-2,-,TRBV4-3,CASSLRGGLSGELFF,TGCGCCAGCAGCCTAAGGGGCGGGTTATCCGGGGAGCTGTTTTTT
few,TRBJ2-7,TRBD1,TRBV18,CASSSQGTGGISHEQYF,TGTGCCAGCTCATCACAGGGTACAGGGGGCATTTCTCACGAGCAGTACTTC
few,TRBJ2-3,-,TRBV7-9,CASNPGRPTDTQYF,TGTGCCAGCAATCCGGGACGGCCTACAGATACGCAGTATTTT
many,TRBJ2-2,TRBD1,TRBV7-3,CASQPGQGLGELFF,TGTGCCAGCCAGCCGGGACAGGGCCTAGGGGAGCTGTTTTTT
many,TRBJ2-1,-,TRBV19,CGTSNWGEDEQFF,TGTGGCACTTCTAATTGGGGAGAGGATGAGCAGTTCTTC
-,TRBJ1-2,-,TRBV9,CASSPTFLLRQTNYGYTF,TGTGCCAGCAGCCCCACTTTCTTGCTCAGACAGACCAACTATGGCTACACCTTC
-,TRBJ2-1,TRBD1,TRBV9,CASSSRDRVYYNEQFF,TGTGCCAGCAGCTCCCGGGACAGGGTCTATTACAATGAGCAGTTCTTC
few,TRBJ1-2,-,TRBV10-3,CAISESNGNYGYTF,TGTGCCATCAGTGAGTCTAACGGAAACTATGGCTACACCTTC
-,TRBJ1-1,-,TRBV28,CASSPPWGWDTEAFF,TGTGCCAGCAGCCCCCCTTGGGGGTGGGACACTGAAGCTTTCTTT
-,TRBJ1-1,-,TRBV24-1,CAPWGGGKLLEAFF,TGTGCCCCTTGGGGCGGGGGAAAACTACTTGAAGCTTTCTTT
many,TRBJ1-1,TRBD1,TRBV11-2,CASSLGSGGWRTEAFF,TGTGCCAGCAGCTTAGGGTCAGGGGGCTGGCGGACTGAAGCTTTCTTT
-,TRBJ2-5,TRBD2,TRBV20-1,CSATPLAGETKETQYF,TGCAGTGCTACTCCACTAGCGGGAGAGACCAAAGAGACCCAGTACTTC